The rows below give T cell receptor beta chains drawn from one sample of a study of CD8+ T cells in alopecia areata. Some clones are missing from TCRdb's copy, which holds only in-frame ones; the method was immunoSEQ multiplex PCR. Of fewer than 250,000 clones in the sample, around three fifths were seen once. The sample was CD4+ T cells sorted from blood, taken at week 0. Every receptor here comes from a human donor with alopecia areata. Both conserved end residues are part of each CDR3.

V | CDR3
TRBV18 | CASSRPGPDGTEAFF
TRBV6-6 | CASSYPLRGAGEKLFF
TRBV6-1 | CAITKGDSNYGYTF
TRBV5-1 | CASSLGSRLGDTQYF
TRBV9 | CASSVGTSGRARQETQYF
TRBV29-1 | CSVETPGQGETQYF
TRBV25-1 | CASSADRNTEAFF
TRBV21-1 | CASSKNRNYGYTF
TRBV7-2 | CASSYLQGITEAFF
TRBV4-2 | CASSHEHLNTEAFF
TRBV30 | CAWKIRGTNEKLFF
TRBV14 | CASSQRTGAGAFF
TRBV6-5 | CASSYRGNTEAFF
TRBV4-2 | CASSQDLGRGLSLRPTGELFF
TRBV7-2 | CASSPTGTSGPGELFF
TRBV6-5 | CASSHGGGTYEQYF
TRBV28 | CASSPRLAGGPPYEQYF
TRBV27 | CASSSGQGGFYEQYF
TRBV7-2 | CATPLAGGRWDTQYF
TRBV5-1 | CASSLGPSETQYF
TRBV29-1 | CSVGGHVQETQYF
TRBV6-1 | CASSELGIEAFF
TRBV10-2 | CASSESIEQYF
TRBV6-1 | CASSRGSGSYEQYF
TRBV2 | CASSVLGRGTEAFF
TRBV4-1 | CASSQWGDGYTF
TRBV18 | CASSPASAGNTIYF
TRBV30 | CAWSVARTEAFF
TRBV30 | CAWRTAVGNTIYF
TRBV27 | CASNPRGRGPNQPQHF
TRBV7-8 | CASSLGPQDTQYF
TRBV7-9 | CASRFLGGRLLETQYF
TRBV29-1 | CSAATGSLPNEQFF
TRBV7-2 | CASRLGRRSSYNEQFF
TRBV30 | CAWSVPWGQMNTEAFF
TRBV11-2 | CASSPASGRLNEQFF
TRBV30 | CAWSVQDSQPQHF
TRBV19 | CASSSMAGQIFNYGYTF
TRBV9 | CASSGGQANYGYTF